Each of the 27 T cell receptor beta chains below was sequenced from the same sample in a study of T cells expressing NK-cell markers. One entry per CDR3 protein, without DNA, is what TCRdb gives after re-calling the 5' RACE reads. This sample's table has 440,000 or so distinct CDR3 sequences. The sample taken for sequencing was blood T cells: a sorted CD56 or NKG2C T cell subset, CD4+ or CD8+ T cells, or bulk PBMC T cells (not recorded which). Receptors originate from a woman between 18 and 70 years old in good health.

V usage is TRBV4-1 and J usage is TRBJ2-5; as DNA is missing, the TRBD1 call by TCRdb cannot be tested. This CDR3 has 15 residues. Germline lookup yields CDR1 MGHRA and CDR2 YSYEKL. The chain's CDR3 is CASSQDRGLSATQYF.

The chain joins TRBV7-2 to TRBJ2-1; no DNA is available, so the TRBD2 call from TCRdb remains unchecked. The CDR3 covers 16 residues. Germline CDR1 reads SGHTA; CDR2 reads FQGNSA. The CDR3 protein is CASSSRWVGLAVGQFF.

This CDR3 reads CASSLVQDTGELFF. The chain has TRBV12-3 or TRBV12-4 and TRBJ2-2. This CDR3 contains 14 residues.

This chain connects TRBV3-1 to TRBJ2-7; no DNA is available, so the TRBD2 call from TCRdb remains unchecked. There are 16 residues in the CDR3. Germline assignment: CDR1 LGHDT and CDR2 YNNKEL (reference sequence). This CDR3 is CASSQGERESSYEQYF.

This chain's CDR3 is CASSLSTRITTHTQYF. V is TRBV27 and J is TRBJ2-3. Germline CDR1 is MNHEY and CDR2 is SMNVEV (reference sequence). This CDR3 has 16 residues.

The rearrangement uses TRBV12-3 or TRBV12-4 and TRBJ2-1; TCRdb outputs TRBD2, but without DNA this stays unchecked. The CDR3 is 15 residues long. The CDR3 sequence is CASNERASGYNEQFF.

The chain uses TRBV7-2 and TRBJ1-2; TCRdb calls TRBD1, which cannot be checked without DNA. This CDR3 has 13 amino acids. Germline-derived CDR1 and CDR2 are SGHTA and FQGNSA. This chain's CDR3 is CASSLQGSSGYTF.

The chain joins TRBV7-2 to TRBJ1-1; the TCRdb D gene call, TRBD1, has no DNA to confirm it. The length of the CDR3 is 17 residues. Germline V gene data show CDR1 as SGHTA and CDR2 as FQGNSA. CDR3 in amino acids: CASSPRGSFAGLGEAFF.

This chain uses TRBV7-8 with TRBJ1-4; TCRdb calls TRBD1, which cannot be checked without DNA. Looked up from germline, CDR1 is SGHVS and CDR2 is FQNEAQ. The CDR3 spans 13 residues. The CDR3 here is CASSTTGREKLFF.

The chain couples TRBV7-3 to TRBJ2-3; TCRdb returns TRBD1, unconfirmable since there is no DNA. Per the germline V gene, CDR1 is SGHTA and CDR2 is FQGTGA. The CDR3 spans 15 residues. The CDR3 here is CASSFAPTVPDTQYF.

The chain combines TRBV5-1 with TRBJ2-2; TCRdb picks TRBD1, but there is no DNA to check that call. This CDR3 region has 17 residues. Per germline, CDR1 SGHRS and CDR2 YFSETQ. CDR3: CASGPRAGGSDTGELFF.

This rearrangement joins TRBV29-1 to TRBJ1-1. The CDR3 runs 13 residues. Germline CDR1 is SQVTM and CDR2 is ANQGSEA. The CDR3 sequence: CSVLKGRGPEAFF.

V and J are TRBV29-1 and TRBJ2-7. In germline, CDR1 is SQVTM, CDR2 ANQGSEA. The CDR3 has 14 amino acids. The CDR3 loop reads CSVTQQSVSYEQYF.

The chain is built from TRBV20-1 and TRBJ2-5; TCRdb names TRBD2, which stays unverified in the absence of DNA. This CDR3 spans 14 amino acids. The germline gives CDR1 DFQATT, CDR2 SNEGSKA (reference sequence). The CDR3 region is CSALLADSQETQYF.

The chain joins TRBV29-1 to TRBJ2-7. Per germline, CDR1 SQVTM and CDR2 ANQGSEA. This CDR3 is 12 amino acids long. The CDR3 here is CSVVGAGYEQYF.

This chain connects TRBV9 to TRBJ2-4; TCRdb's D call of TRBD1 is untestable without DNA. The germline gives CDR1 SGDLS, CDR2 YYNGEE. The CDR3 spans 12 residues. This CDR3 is CASSPPKNIQYF.

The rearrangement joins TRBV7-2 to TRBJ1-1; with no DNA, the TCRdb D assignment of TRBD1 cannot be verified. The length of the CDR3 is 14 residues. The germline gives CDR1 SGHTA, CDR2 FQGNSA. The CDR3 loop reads CASSPDTQGTEAFF.

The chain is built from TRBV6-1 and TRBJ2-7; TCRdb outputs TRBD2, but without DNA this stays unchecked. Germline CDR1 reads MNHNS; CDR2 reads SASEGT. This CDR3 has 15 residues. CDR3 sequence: CASSPGSSGTYEQYF.

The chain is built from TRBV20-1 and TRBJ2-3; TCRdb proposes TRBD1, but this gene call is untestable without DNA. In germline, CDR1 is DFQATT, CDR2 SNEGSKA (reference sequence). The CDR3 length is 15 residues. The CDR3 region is CSASGANRGTDTQYF.

CDR3 region: CASSNTGSYQPQHF. This chain uses TRBV12-3 or TRBV12-4 with TRBJ1-5; the TCRdb D gene call, TRBD1, has no DNA to confirm it. The CDR3 contains 14 residues.

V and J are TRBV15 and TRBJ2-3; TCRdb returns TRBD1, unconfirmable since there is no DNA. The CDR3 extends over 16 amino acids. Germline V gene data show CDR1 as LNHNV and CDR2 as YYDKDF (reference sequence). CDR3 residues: CATSRDMAGVTDTQYF.

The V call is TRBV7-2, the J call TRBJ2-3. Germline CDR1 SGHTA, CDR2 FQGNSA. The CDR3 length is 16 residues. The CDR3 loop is CASSISGGASTDTQYF.

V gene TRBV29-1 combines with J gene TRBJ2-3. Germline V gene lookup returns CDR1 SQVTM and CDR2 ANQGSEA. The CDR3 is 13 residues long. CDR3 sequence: CSAENGDTDTQYF.

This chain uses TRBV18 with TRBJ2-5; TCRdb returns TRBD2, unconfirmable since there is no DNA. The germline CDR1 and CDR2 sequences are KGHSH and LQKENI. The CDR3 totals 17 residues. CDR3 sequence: CASSPWQASGDQETQYF. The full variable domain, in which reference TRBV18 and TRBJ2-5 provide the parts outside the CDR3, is NAGVMQNPRHLVRRRGQEARLRCSPMKGHSHVYWYRQLPEEGLKFMVYLQKENIIDESGMPKERFSAEFPKEGPSILRIQQVVRGDSAAYFCASSPWQASGDQETQYFGPGTRLLVL.

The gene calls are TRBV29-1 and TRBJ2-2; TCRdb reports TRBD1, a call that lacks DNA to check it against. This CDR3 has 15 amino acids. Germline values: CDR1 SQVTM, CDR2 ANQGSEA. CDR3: CSVEPGRGLTGELFF.

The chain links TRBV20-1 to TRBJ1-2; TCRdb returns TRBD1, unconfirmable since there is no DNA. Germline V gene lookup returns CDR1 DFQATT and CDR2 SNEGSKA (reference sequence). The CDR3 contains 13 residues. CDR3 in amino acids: CSATGQGAYGYTF.

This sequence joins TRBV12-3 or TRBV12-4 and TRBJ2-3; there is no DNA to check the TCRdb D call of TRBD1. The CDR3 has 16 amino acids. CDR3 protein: CASSRGGVKMVDTQYF.